The present entry profiles one TCR beta chain with its context. Its antigen is not known. V shed 10 bases and J 2 bases; nucleotides not matched to a gene: 9. This CDR3 contains 14 residues. The germline V gene has CDR1 LNHDA and CDR2 SQIVND (reference sequence). The data were obtained in a study of T cell repertoires in cytomegalovirus infection. Study overall: Matching HLA type, along with CMV infection, was indicated by public TCR beta signatures.

MiXCR was run by TCRdb on the reads, yielding one entry per CDR3 protein. The sample consists of 600,000 to 800,000 distinct CDR3 sequences, around 24% of them appearing once. General study points: In two of eight donors, the top clonotype was HLA-C-restricted CMV-specific. Summed frequency of shared TCR beta families picked out CMV carriers who also had the relevant HLA.

The sample was CD8+ T cells from PBMCs. The clonotype comes from a human donor in good health (CMV status not recorded). Some clones in this sample may be carry-over from other donors' samples. The chain couples TRBV19 to TRBJ2-7, with 9 bases lining up with TRBD1. The CDR3 spells CATRAGQGPYEQYF. The CDR3 DNA sequence: TGTGCCACCCGAGCGGGACAGGGACCCTACGAGCAGTACTTC.